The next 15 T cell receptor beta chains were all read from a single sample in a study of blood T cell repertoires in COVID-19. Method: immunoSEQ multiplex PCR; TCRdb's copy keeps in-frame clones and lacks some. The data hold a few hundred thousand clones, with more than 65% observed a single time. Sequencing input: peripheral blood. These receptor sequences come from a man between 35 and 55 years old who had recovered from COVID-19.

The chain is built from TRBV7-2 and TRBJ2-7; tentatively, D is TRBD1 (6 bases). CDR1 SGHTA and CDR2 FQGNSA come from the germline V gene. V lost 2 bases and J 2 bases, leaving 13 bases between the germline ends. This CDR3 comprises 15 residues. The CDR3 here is CASSLMAGAPYEQYF. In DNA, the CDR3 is TGTGCCAGCAGCTTAATGGCAGGGGCCCCCTACGAGCAGTACTTC.

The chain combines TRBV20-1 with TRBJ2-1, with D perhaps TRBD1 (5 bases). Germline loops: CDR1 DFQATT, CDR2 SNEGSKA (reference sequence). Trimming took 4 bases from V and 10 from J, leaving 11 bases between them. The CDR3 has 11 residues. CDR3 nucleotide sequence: TGCAGTGCTATCAGGGCAAAAGAGCAGTTCTTC. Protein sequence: CSAIRAKEQFF.

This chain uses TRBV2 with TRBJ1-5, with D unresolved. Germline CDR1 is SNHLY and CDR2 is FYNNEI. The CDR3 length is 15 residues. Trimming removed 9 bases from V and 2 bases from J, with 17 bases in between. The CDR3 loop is CASSLQGRGNQPQHF. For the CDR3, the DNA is TGTGCCAGTAGTCTCCAAGGGCGGGGCAATCAGCCCCAGCATTTT.

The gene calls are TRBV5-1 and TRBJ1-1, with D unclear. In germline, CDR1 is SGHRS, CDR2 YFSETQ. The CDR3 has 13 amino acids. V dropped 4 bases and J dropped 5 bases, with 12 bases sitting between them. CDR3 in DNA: TGCGCCAGCAGCGGCTCATCAGGAACTGAAGCTTTCTTT. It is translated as CASSGSSGTEAFF.

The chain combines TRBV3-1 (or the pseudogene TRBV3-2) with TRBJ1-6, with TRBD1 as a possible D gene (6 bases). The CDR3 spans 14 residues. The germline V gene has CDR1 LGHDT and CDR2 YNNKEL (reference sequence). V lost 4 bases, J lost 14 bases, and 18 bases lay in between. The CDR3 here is CASSPRRQVRALHF. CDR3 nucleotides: TGTGCCAGCAGCCCACGTCGACAGGTCAGGGCCCTCCACTTT.

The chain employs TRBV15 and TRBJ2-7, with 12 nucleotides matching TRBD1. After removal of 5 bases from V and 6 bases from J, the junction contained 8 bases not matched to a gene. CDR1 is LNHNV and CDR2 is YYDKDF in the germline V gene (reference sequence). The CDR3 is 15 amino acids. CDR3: CATSRGGTGGLEQYF. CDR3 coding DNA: TGTGCCACCAGCCGGGGGGGGACAGGGGGCCTCGAGCAGTACTTC.

The CDR3: CASSILPLNTGELFF. The CDR3 coding sequence is TGTGCCAGCAGCATCCTTCCACTAAACACCGGGGAGCTGTTTTTT. V gene TRBV11-2 combines with J gene TRBJ2-2; D not certain. Per the germline V gene, CDR1 is SGHAT and CDR2 is FQNNGV. V dropped 5 bases and J dropped 2 bases, with 12 bases sitting between them. The CDR3 is 15 residues long.

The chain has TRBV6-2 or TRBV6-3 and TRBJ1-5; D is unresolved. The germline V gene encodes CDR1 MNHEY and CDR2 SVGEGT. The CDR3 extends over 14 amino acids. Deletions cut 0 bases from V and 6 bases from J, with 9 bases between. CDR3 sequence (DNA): TGTGCCAGCAGTTACTCGTGGGGAGGTCAGCCCCAGCATTTT. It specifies CASSYSWGGQPQHF.

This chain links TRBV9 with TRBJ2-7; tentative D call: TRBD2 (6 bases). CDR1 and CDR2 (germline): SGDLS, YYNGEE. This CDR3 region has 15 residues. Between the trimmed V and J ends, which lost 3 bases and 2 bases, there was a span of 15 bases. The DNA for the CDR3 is TGTGCCAGCAGCGCAAATCCGGGACTCGCCTACGAGCAGTACTTC. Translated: CASSANPGLAYEQYF.

The CDR3 coding sequence is TGCGCCAGCAGCTGGACAGGAGCCAGCACAGATACGCAGTATTTT. Its translation: CASSWTGASTDTQYF. The J gene is TRBJ2-3, the V gene TRBV4-1; 7 bases line up with TRBD1. V gave up 5 bases and J gave up 0 bases; unmatched junction bases: 5. CDR1 is MGHRA and CDR2 is YSYEKL in the germline V gene. This CDR3 has 15 residues.

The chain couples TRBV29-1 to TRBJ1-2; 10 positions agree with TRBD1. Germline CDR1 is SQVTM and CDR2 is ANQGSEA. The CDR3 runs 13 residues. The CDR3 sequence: CSAGTGANYGYTF. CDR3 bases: TGCAGTGCAGGGACAGGGGCCAACTATGGCTACACCTTC.

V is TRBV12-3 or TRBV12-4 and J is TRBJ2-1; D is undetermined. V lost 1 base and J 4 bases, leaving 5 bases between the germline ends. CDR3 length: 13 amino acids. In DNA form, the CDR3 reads TGTGCCAGCAGTTTAGTCCGGTACAATGAGCAGTTCTTC. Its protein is CASSLVRYNEQFF.

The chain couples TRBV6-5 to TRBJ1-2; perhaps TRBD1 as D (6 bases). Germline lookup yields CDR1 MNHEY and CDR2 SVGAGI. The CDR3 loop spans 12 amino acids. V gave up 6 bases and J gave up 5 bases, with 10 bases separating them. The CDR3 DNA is TGTGCCAGCAGGGACACAGGGTATGGCTACACCTTC. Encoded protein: CASRDTGYGYTF.

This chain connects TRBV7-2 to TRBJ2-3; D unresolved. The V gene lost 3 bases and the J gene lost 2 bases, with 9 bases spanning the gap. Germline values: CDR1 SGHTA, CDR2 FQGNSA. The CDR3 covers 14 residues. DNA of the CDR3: TGTGCCAGCAGCTTCCTTGGCACCACAGATACGCAGTATTTT. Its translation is CASSFLGTTDTQYF.

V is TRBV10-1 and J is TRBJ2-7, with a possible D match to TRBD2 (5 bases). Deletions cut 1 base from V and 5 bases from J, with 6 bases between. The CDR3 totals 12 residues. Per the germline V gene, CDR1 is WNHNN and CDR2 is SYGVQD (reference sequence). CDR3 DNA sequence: TGCGCCAGCAGTGAGTGGGGAGACGAGCAGTACTTC. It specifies CASSEWGDEQYF.